This T cell receptor (beta chain) originates from a study of radiation and T cells in renal cell carcinoma. Study-wide points: Pretreatment tumor biopsies were lacking, so baseline clonotypes are unknown.

Germline CDR1 is SGDLS and CDR2 is YYNGEE. The CDR3 is 14 residues long. Trimming pared 0 bases from V and 4 bases from J, leaving 7 bases between. The time point was: blood 4 weeks post-SBRT, at nephrectomy. The treatment denotes: 15 Gy SBRT to primary tumor, nephrectomy 4 weeks later. The patient's renal cell carcinoma had clear cell pathology. With respect to this clone: Its antigen is undetermined.

This table comes from immunoSEQ multiplex PCR, and its TCRdb copy is limited to in-frame clones, with some not included. The profile shows just under 150,000 clones, around nine tenths of them singletons. The origin of this receptor is a woman in her forties or fifties with renal cell carcinoma. The V and J genes are TRBV9 and TRBJ1-4; unclear D gene. The sample consisted of blood, taken from a patient whose treatment included radiotherapy and nephrectomy. CDR3 loop: CASSVGGRNEKLFF. CDR3 coding DNA: TGTGCCAGCAGCGTAGGAGGCCGTAATGAAAAACTGTTTTTT.